This T cell receptor beta chain was identified during a study of control samples from healthy donors and cancer patients. This table comes from immunoSEQ multiplex PCR, and its TCRdb copy is limited to in-frame clones, with some not included. This sample yields over 70,000 clones, of which 70% to 90% are seen a single time; roughly a tenth belongs to the top ten. This clone was detected a few times. The CDR3 runs to 12 residues. V lost 6 bases, J lost 2 bases, and 7 bases lay in between. The V gene's germline CDR1 is LNHDA and CDR2 SQIVND (reference sequence). This sequence originates from a woman in her 50s with colorectal cancer. The V gene is TRBV19, the J gene TRBJ1-2; the D is unclear. Input material: PBMCs. The CDR3: CASRVGNYGYTF. DNA of the CDR3: TGTGCCAGTAGAGTGGGCAACTATGGCTACACCTTC.